The clone carrying this TCR beta chain appeared a few times. Its antigen is still unknown. 5'RACE, which relied on constant-segment primers, yielded TCR alpha and TCR beta cDNA libraries carrying sample barcodes and UMIs. TCRdb re-called the 5' RACE reads with MiXCR, one entry per CDR3 protein. The sample contains 140,000 to 150,000 distinct CDR3 sequences, approximately 25% of which appear only once. This sample stems from a study of T-cell memory formation after mild COVID-19. Study conclusions and caveats: Within pre-infection memory, some responding clones were found, suggesting cross-reactive memory joined.

This TCR came from an adult woman who had mild COVID-19 (a few samples of this study predate the infection). Cell type and time point are not known. The sequenced material came from PBMCs or a T cell subset sorted from them (not recorded which).

The CDR3 is CAISEGELQETQYF. Here the CDR3 DNA reads TGTGCCATCAGTGAAGGAGAATTACAAGAGACCCAGTACTTC. V and J are TRBV10-3 and TRBJ2-5; D is unclear. The CDR3 has 14 residues. The V gene's germline CDR1 is ENHRY and CDR2 SYGVKD. V was pared by 3 bases and J by 2 bases, with 10 bases between.